The clone carrying this T cell receptor beta chain was counted many times. As to time point: persistent/refractory GD, antithyroid drugs over 5 years with positive TRAb. Researchers made the TCR library from RNA that was extracted from PBMCs. Nine milliliters of peripheral blood were taken and placed in EDTA tubes. These data are taken from a study of regulatory T cells in long-lasting Graves disease. Germline CDR1 reads MNHEY; CDR2 reads SMNVEV (reference sequence). This CDR3 comprises 14 residues. V gave up 4 bases and J gave up 7 bases, with 14 bases separating them. Combining iRepertoire HTBI primers with Arm-PCR of CDR3 regions, the authors built TCR beta libraries. In the authors' methods: Samples jointly harbored 55 to 75 TRBV and over 11 TRBJ segments. In TCRdb, the multiplex PCR reads were re-called with MiXCR into one record per CDR3 protein. TCRdb's processing, not the authors', yielded these V and J calls. The sample has 390,000 or so distinct CDR3 sequences, approximately 25% seen once.

This chain connects TRBV27 to TRBJ1-5; maybe TRBD1 (6 bases). The origin of this receptor is a middle-aged woman with Graves disease. Sample: peripheral blood mononuclear cells (PBMCs), taken when the disease was refractory, from a patient treated with antithyroid drugs. The CDR3 nucleotides are TGTGCCAGCAGTTACATACAGGGTGGGCAGCCCCAGCATTTT. Protein: CASSYIQGGQPQHF.